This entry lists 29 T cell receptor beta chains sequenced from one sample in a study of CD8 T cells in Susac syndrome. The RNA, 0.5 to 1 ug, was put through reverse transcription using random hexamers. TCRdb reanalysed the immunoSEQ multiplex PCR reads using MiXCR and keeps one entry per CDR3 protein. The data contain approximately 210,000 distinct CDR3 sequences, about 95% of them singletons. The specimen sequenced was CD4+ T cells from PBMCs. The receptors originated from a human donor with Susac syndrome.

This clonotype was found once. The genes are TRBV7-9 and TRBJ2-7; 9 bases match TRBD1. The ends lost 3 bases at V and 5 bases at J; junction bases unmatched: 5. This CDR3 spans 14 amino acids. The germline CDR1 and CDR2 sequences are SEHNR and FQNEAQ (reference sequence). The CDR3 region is CASSLDRGDDEQYF. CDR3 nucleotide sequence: TGTGCCAGCAGCTTGGACAGGGGCGACGACGAGCAGTACTTC.

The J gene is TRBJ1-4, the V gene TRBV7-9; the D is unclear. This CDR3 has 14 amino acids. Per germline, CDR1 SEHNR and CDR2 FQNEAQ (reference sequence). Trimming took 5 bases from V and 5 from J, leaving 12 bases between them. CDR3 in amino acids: CASSAGVANEKLFF. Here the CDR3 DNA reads TGTGCCAGCAGCGCGGGCGTCGCAAATGAAAAACTGTTTTTT. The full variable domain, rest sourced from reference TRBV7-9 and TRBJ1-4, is DTGVSQNPRHKITKRGQNVTFRCDPISEHNRLYWYRQTLGQGPEFLTYFQNEAQLEKSRLLSDRFSAERPKGSFSTLEIQRTEQGDSAMYLCASSAGVANEKLFFGSGTQLSVL.

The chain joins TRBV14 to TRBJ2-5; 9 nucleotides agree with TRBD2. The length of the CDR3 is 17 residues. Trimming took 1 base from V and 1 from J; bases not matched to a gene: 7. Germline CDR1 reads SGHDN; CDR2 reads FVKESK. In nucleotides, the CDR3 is TGTGCCAGCAGCCAAGGGCCGAGCGGGGGGTTCCAAGAGACCCAGTACTTC. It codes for CASSQGPSGGFQETQYF.

CDR3 DNA sequence: TGCAGTGCTAGAGATGTTAGACAGGGGGCACAAGAGACCCAGTACTTC. Protein product: CSARDVRQGAQETQYF. J is TRBJ2-5 and V is TRBV20-1; 10 nucleotides agree with TRBD1. CDR3 length equals 16 residues. From germline, CDR1 is DFQATT and CDR2 SNEGSKA (reference sequence). V lost 0 bases to trimming and J lost 2 bases; unmatched junction nucleotides: 6.

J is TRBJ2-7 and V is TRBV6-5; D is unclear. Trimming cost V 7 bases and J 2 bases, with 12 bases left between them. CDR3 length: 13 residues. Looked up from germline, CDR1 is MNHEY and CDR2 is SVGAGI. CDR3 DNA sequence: TGTGCCAGCACCCGTCATAGTCCCTACGAGCAGTACTTC. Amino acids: CASTRHSPYEQYF.

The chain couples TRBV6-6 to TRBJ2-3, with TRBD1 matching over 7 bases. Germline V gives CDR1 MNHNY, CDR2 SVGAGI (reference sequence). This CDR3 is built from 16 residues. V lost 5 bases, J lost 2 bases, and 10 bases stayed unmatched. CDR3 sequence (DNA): TGTGCCAGCAGTCCTGGACAGGAGAGTAACACAGATACGCAGTATTTT. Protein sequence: CASSPGQESNTDTQYF.

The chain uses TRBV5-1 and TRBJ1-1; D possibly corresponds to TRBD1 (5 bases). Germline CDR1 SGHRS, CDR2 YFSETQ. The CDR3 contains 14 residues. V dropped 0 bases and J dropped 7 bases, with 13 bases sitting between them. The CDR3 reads CASSLAGDLLEAFF. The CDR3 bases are TGCGCCAGCAGCTTGGCCGGGGACCTCCTTGAAGCTTTCTTT. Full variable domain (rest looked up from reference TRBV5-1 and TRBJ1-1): KAGVTQTPRYLIKTRGQQVTLSCSPISGHRSVSWYQQTPGQGLQFLFEYFSETQRNKGNFPGRFSGRQFSNSRSEMNVSTLELGDSALYLCASSLAGDLLEAFFGQGTRLTVV.

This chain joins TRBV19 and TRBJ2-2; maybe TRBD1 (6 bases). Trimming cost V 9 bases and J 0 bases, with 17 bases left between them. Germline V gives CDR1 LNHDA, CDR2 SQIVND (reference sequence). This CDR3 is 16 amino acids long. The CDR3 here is CASLQGWDSNTGELFF. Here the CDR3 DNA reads TGTGCCAGCTTACAGGGCTGGGATTCGAACACCGGGGAGCTGTTTTTT.

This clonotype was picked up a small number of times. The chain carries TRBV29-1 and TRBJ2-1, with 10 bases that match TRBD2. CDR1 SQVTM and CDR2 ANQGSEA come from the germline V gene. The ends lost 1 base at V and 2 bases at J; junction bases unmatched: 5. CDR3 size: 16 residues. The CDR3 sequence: CSVEGISGGPYNEQFF. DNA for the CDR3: TGCAGCGTTGAAGGTATTAGCGGGGGGCCCTACAATGAGCAGTTCTTC.

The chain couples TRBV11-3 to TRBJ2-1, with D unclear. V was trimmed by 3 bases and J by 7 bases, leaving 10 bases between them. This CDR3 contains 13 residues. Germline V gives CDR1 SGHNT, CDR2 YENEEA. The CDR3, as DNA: TGTGCCAGCAGCTTTATCGCAGAAAATGAGCAGTTCTTC. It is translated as CASSFIAENEQFF.

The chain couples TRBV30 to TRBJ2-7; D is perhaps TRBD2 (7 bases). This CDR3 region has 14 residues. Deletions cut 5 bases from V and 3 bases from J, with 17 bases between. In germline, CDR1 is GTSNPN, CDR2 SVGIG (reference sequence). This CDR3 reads CAWGPGGGVYEQYF. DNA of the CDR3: TGTGCCTGGGGCCCTGGGGGGGGCGTCTACGAGCAGTACTTC.

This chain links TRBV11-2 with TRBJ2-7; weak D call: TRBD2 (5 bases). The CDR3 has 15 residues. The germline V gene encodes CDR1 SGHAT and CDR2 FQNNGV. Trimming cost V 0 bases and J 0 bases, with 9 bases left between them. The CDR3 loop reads CASSLDRLASYEQYF. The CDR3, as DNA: TGTGCCAGCAGCTTAGATCGTCTAGCCTCCTACGAGCAGTACTTC.

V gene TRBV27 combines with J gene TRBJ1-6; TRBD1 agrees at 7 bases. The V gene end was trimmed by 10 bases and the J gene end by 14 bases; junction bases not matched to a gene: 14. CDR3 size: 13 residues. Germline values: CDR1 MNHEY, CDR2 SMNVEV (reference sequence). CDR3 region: CATRPDRLGALHF. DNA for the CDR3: TGTGCCACCCGCCCGGACAGGTTAGGAGCCCTCCACTTT.

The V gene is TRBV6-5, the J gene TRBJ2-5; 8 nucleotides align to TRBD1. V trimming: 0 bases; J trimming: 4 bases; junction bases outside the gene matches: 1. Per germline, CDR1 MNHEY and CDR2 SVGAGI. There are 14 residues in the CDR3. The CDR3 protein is CASSYSGTGETQYF. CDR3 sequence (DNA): TGTGCCAGCAGTTACTCCGGGACAGGAGAGACCCAGTACTTC.

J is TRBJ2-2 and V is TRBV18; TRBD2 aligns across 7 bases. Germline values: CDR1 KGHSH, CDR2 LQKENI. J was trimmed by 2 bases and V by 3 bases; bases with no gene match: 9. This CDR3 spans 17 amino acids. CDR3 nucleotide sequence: TGTGCCAGCTCACCCCGAGGAGCGGGGATCAACACCGGGGAGCTGTTTTTT. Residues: CASSPRGAGINTGELFF. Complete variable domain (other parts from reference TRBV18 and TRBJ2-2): NAGVMQNPRHLVRRRGQEARLRCSPMKGHSHVYWYRQLPEEGLKFMVYLQKENIIDESGMPKERFSAEFPKEGPSILRIQQVVRGDSAAYFCASSPRGAGINTGELFFGEGSRLTVL.

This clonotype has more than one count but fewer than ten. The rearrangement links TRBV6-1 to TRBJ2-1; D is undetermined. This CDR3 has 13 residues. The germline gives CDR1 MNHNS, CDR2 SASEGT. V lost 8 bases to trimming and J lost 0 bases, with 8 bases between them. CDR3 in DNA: TGTGCCAGCCACCGAAGCTCCTACAATGAGCAGTTCTTC. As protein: CASHRSSYNEQFF.

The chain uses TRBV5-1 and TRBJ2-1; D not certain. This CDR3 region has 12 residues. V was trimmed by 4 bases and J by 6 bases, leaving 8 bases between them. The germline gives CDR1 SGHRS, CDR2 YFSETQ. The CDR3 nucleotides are TGCGCCAGCAGCAGGGTGAGCAATGAGCAGTTCTTC. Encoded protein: CASSRVSNEQFF.

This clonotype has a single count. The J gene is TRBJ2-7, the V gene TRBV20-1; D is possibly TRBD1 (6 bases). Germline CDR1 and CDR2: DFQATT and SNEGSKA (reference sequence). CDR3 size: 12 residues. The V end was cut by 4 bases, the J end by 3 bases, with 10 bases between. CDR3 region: CSATAGVYEQYF. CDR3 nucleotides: TGCAGTGCTACAGCAGGGGTCTACGAGCAGTACTTC.

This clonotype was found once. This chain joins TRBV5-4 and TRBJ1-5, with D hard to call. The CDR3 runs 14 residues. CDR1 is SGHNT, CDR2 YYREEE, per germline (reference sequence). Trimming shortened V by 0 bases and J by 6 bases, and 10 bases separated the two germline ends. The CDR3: CASSLEREGQPQHF. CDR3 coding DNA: TGTGCCAGCAGCTTGGAACGGGAGGGTCAGCCCCAGCATTTT.

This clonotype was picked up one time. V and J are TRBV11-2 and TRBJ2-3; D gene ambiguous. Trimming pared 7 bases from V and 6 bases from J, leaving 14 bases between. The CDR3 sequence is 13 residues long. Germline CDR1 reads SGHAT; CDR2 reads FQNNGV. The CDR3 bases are TGTGCCAGCAATGCTGCCTATGGGGATACGCAGTATTTT. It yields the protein CASNAAYGDTQYF.

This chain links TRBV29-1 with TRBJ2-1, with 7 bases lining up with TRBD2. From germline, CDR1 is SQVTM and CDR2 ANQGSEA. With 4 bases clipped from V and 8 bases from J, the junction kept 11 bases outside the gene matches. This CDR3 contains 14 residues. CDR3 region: CSVVRGLQGDEQFF. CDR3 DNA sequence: TGCAGCGTTGTACGGGGACTACAAGGGGATGAGCAGTTCTTC.

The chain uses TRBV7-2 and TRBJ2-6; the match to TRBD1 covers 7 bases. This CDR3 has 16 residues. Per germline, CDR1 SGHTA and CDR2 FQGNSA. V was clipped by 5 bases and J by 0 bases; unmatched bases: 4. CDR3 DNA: TGTGCCAGCAGCCTCGACAGGGCCTCTGGGGCCAACGTCCTGACTTTC. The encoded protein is CASSLDRASGANVLTF.

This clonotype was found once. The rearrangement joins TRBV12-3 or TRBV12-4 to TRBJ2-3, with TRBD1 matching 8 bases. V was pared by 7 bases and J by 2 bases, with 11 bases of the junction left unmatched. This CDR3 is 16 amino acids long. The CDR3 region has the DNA TGTGCCAGCAAACTGAGAAGGACAGGGAACACAGATACGCAGTATTTT. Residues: CASKLRRTGNTDTQYF.

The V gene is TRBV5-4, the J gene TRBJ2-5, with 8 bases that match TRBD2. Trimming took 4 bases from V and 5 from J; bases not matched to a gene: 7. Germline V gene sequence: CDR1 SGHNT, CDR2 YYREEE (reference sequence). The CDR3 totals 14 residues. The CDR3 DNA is TGTGCCAGCAGCGGGGCGGGAGGAGGGGAGACCCAGTACTTC. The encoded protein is CASSGAGGGETQYF. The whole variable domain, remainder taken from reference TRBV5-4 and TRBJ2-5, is ETGVTQSPTHLIKTRGQQVTLRCSSQSGHNTVSWYQQALGQGPQFIFQYYREEENGRGNFPPRFSGLQFPNYSSELNVNALELDDSALYLCASSGAGGGETQYFGPGTRLLVL.

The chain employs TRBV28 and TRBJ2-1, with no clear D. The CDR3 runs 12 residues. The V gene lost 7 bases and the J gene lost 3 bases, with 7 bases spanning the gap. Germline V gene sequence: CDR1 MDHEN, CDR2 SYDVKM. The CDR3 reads CASIFGYNEQFF. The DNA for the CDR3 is TGTGCCAGCATTTTCGGCTACAATGAGCAGTTCTTC. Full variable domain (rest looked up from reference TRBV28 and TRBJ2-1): DVKVTQSSRYLVKRTGEKVFLECVQDMDHENMFWYRQDPGLGLRLIYFSYDVKMKEKGDIPEGYSVSREKKERFSLILESASTNQTSMYLCASIFGYNEQFFGPGTRLTVL.

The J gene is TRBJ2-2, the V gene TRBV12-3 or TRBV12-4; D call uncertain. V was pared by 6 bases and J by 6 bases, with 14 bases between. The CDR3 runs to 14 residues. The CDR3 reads CASRSAVTPGELFF. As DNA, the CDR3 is TGTGCCAGCAGGTCGGCTGTAACTCCCGGGGAGCTGTTTTTT.

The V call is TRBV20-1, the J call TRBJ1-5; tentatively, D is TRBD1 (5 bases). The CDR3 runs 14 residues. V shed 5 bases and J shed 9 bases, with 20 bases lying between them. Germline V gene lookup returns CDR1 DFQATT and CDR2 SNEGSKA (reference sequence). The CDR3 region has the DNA TGCAGTGCTGGACAAGGGGAGTCGATTCCGCCCCAGCATTTT. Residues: CSAGQGESIPPQHF.

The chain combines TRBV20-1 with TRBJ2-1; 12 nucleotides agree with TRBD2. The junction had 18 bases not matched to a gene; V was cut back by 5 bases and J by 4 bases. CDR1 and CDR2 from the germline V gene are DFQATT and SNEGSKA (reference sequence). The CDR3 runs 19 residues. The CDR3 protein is CSAPVWASGGAGGYNEQFF. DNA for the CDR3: TGCAGTGCTCCCGTTTGGGCTAGCGGGGGGGCCGGCGGGTACAATGAGCAGTTCTTC.

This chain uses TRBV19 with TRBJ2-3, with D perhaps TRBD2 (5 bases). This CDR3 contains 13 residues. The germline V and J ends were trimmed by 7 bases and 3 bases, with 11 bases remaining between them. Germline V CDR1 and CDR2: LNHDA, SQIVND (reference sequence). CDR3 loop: CASTDPGTDTQYF. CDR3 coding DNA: TGTGCCAGTACGGATCCGGGGACAGATACGCAGTATTTT.